The following is a T cell receptor beta chain sequence with its context. The sample originates from a study of cytomegalovirus exposure and HLA in healthy donors. This CDR3 has 14 residues. Per the germline V gene, CDR1 is MRHNA and CDR2 is SNTAGT. V was trimmed by 3 bases and J by 10 bases, leaving 13 bases between them. Sequencing used immunoSEQ multiplex PCR; TCRdb keeps in-frame clones, though not all of them. The profile shows over 110,000 clones, about nine tenths of them singletons. The chain employs TRBV6-4 and TRBJ1-6; perhaps TRBD1 as D (6 bases). This TCR came from a young man in good health and CMV-seronegative. The sample comprised PBMCs. The CDR3 protein is CASSDGRGWSPLHF. The CDR3 bases are TGTGCCAGCAGTGATGGCAGGGGTTGGTCACCCCTCCACTTT.